These 28 T cell receptor beta chains originate from one sample sequenced in a study of blood T cell repertoires in COVID-19. Measured with immunoSEQ multiplex PCR; TCRdb has only the in-frame clones, and not every one. The sample holds 100,000 to 150,000 clones, about 76% seen once. The sequencing sample was made of peripheral blood. These receptors all stem from a woman aged 60-75 years with active or convalescent COVID-19.

This clone came up once. The J gene is TRBJ1-6, the V gene TRBV2; 7 nucleotides align to TRBD1. The CDR3 is 15 residues long. Germline CDR1 SNHLY, CDR2 FYNNEI. Trimming at V came to 7 bases and at J to 10 bases, leaving 13 bases not matched to a gene. The CDR3 spells CASTLSEGAASPLHF. CDR3 DNA sequence: TGTGCCAGCACCCTTTCGGAGGGGGCGGCCTCACCCCTCCACTTT.

The chain combines TRBV28 with TRBJ2-7; D ambiguous. There are 15 residues in the CDR3. With 8 bases removed from V and 2 bases from J, the gap between germline ends came to 19 bases. Germline V gene data show CDR1 as MDHEN and CDR2 as SYDVKM. The CDR3 reads CASLSVGSPPYEQYF. CDR3 bases: TGTGCCAGCCTATCAGTGGGCTCCCCGCCCTACGAGCAGTACTTC.

V and J are TRBV5-4 and TRBJ1-6; D remains ambiguous. CDR3 size: 15 residues. Per the germline V gene, CDR1 is SGHNT and CDR2 is YYREEE (reference sequence). Trimming left V 0 bases short and J 5 bases short, with 9 bases between. CDR3 DNA sequence: TGTGCCAGCAGCTTGGCAGGTTTGAATAATTCACCCCTCCACTTT. As protein: CASSLAGLNNSPLHF.

The rearrangement uses TRBV10-3 and TRBJ1-1; D uncertain. The CDR3 consists of 14 residues. The germline V and J ends were trimmed by 8 bases and 0 bases, with 13 bases remaining between them. Germline loops: CDR1 ENHRY, CDR2 SYGVKD. The CDR3 is CAISNRDMNTEAFF. CDR3 bases: TGTGCCATCTCGAACAGAGACATGAACACTGAAGCTTTCTTT.

The gene calls are TRBV5-1 and TRBJ1-1; 10 bases match TRBD1. The CDR3 contains 13 residues. The germline V gene encodes CDR1 SGHRS and CDR2 YFSETQ. V lost 4 bases, J lost 5 bases, and 2 bases stayed unmatched. The CDR3, as DNA: TGCGCCAGCAGCCCGGACAGGGGGACTGAAGCTTTCTTT. Its protein is CASSPDRGTEAFF.

In its sample, this clone was seen once. The gene calls are TRBV9 and TRBJ1-5; D is possibly TRBD1 (5 bases). Trimming took off 0 bases at V and 4 bases at J, with 8 bases between the two ends. This CDR3 has 14 residues. Germline CDR1 reads SGDLS; CDR2 reads YYNGEE. The CDR3: CASSVDRTNQPQHF. CDR3 coding DNA: TGTGCCAGCAGCGTAGATCGGACAAATCAGCCCCAGCATTTT.

This clone has a single count. The rearrangement joins TRBV6-2 or TRBV6-3 to TRBJ2-4; D is unresolved. The germline V gene has CDR1 MNHEY and CDR2 SVGEGT. CDR3 length equals 12 residues. Trimming took 4 bases from V and 11 from J, leaving 12 bases between them. The CDR3 nucleotides are TGTGCCAGCAGTTCACCGACCGGAGTTCAGTACTTC. Translating gives CASSSPTGVQYF.

V is TRBV11-2 and J is TRBJ2-5, with a possible D match to TRBD1 (6 bases). In germline, CDR1 is SGHAT, CDR2 FQNNGV. The CDR3 is 17 amino acids. Trimming pared 3 bases from V and 8 bases from J, leaving 25 bases between. The CDR3 nucleotides read TGTGCCAGCAGCTTGCCCGCCAGGCAGGACAGTACATCAACCCAGTACTTC. Amino acids: CASSLPARQDSTSTQYF.

The V gene is TRBV28, the J gene TRBJ1-2; D unresolved. This CDR3 spans 15 amino acids. Per the germline V gene, CDR1 is MDHEN and CDR2 is SYDVKM. V lost 5 bases to trimming and J lost 6 bases, with 19 bases between them. CDR3 nucleotide sequence: TGTGCCAGCAGTCCCCCGGGCGGGTCGGGGAATGGCTACACCTTC. Translating it yields CASSPPGGSGNGYTF.

This chain joins TRBV20-1 and TRBJ1-1; weak D call: TRBD1 (6 bases). The CDR3 has 11 amino acids. The V and J ends lost 2 bases and 6 bases respectively, with 7 bases between them. Germline CDR1 reads DFQATT; CDR2 reads SNEGSKA (reference sequence). This CDR3 reads CSARRQAEAFF. CDR3 bases: TGCAGTGCTAGAAGACAGGCTGAAGCTTTCTTT.

The gene calls are TRBV5-6 and TRBJ2-3, with D possibly TRBD2 on 7 matching bases. The CDR3 extends over 18 amino acids. V lost 5 bases to trimming and J lost 3 bases, with 25 bases between them. Germline V gene sequence: CDR1 SGHDT, CDR2 YYEEEE. The CDR3 bases are TGTGCCAGCAGTACCCGGAGGGGGGGGTCTGTAGTTACAGATACGCAGTATTTT. It codes for CASSTRRGGSVVTDTQYF.

This clone was seen a single time. This chain joins TRBV4-2 and TRBJ1-5, with D uncertain. Trimming took off 1 base at V and 3 bases at J, with 10 bases between the two ends. The germline gives CDR1 LGHNA, CDR2 YNFKEQ. The CDR3 covers 15 residues. CDR3 residues: CASSQVAEANQPQHF. In DNA form, the CDR3 reads TGTGCCAGCAGCCAAGTAGCGGAAGCCAATCAGCCCCAGCATTTT.

CDR3 DNA: TGTGCCAGCAGCTCAACGCCTCAGGCGGGGGAGCTGTTTTTT. Translating it yields CASSSTPQAGELFF. The genes are TRBV5-5 and TRBJ2-2, with D unclear. The CDR3 is 14 amino acids. Deletions cut 3 bases from V and 8 bases from J, with 14 bases between. The V gene's germline CDR1 is SGHKS and CDR2 YYEKEE (reference sequence).

The J gene is TRBJ1-6, the V gene TRBV6-5; tentatively, D is TRBD1 (6 bases). Germline V CDR1 and CDR2: MNHEY, SVGAGI. The CDR3 totals 14 residues. Deletions cut 6 bases from V and 10 bases from J, with 16 bases between. The CDR3 coding sequence is TGTGCCAGCAGCCCGGGGGGGGGCCCCTCACCCCTCCACTTT. Its translation: CASSPGGGPSPLHF.

The chain joins TRBV7-2 to TRBJ2-3, with 9 bases fitting TRBD2. CDR3 size: 15 residues. Germline values: CDR1 SGHTA, CDR2 FQGNSA. V shed 2 bases and J 3 bases; nucleotides not matched to a gene: 3. CDR3 amino acids: CASSLLAGETDTQYF. The CDR3 nucleotides are TGTGCCAGCAGCTTATTAGCGGGAGAGACAGATACGCAGTATTTT.

The CDR3 loop is CASSPGLLNTEAFF. CDR3 bases: TGTGCCAGCAGCCCGGGACTCCTGAACACTGAAGCTTTCTTT. The chain has TRBV5-4 and TRBJ1-1; a possible D gene is TRBD1 (5 bases). The CDR3 is made up of 14 amino acids. The V gene's germline CDR1 is SGHNT and CDR2 YYREEE (reference sequence). V was shortened by 4 bases and J by 0 bases, with 10 bases between the two germline ends.

This chain connects TRBV28 to TRBJ2-5; 8 bases match TRBD2. CDR3 size: 16 residues. Germline V gene sequence: CDR1 MDHEN, CDR2 SYDVKM. Trimming removed 3 bases from V and 2 bases from J; junction bases left unmatched: 8. The CDR3 spells CASSFGASGLQETQYF. Written as DNA, the CDR3 is TGTGCCAGCAGTTTTGGTGCTAGCGGGCTTCAAGAGACCCAGTACTTC.

The chain has TRBV18 and TRBJ2-1; 12 positions match TRBD1. The CDR3 loop spans 16 amino acids. Germline V gene data show CDR1 as KGHSH and CDR2 as LQKENI. J gave up 10 bases and V 4 bases, and 11 bases lay outside the gene matches. CDR3 in amino acids: CASSQAGTGGSREQFF. The CDR3 nucleotides read TGTGCCAGCTCACAAGCCGGGACAGGGGGCTCTCGGGAGCAGTTCTTC.

This clone was counted many times. This chain links TRBV7-9 with TRBJ2-7; a weak D match, TRBD2 (5 bases). Deletions cut 5 bases from V and 5 bases from J, with 10 bases between. Germline CDR1 and CDR2: SEHNR and FQNEAQ (reference sequence). The length of the CDR3 is 12 residues. CDR3 nucleotides: TGTGCCAGCAGCCGGACTGAAAACGAGCAGTACTTC. Its translation: CASSRTENEQYF. Together with reference TRBV7-9 and TRBJ2-7, the CDR3 gives the full variable domain: DTGVSQNPRHKITKRGQNVTFRCDPISEHNRLYWYRQTLGQGPEFLTYFQNEAQLEKSRLLSDRFSAERPKGSFSTLEIQRTEQGDSAMYLCASSRTENEQYFGPGTRLTVT.

This clone was seen a single time. This chain uses TRBV27 with TRBJ1-3, with a weak D call TRBD1 (5 bases). CDR1 MNHEY and CDR2 SMNVEV come from the germline V gene (reference sequence). This CDR3 has 15 residues. V lost 6 bases and J 2 bases, leaving 14 bases between the germline ends. The CDR3 region is CASRPLQVTGNTIYF. The DNA of the CDR3 is TGTGCCAGCAGACCCCTACAGGTTACTGGAAACACCATATATTTT.

The chain employs TRBV19 and TRBJ1-2; TRBD1 is a possible D gene (6 bases). This CDR3 spans 16 amino acids. The V gene lost 5 bases and the J gene lost 5 bases, with 21 bases spanning the gap. From germline, CDR1 is LNHDA and CDR2 SQIVND (reference sequence). For the CDR3, the DNA is TGTGCCAGTAGTGAGTCGGGGGGGCCGGGTTTGTATGGCTACACCTTC. It specifies CASSESGGPGLYGYTF. The variable domain in full, with the rest retrieved from reference TRBV19 and TRBJ1-2, is DGGITQSPKYLFRKEGQNVTLSCEQNLNHDAMYWYRQDPGQGLRLIYYSQIVNDFQKGDIAEGYSVSREKKESFPLTVTSAQKNPTAFYLCASSESGGPGLYGYTFGSGTRLTVV.

This clone was picked up one time. This sequence joins TRBV5-6 and TRBJ1-1, with D tentatively TRBD1 (6 bases). The CDR3 totals 15 residues. V lost 4 bases to trimming and J lost 1 base, with 14 bases between them. Germline V gene lookup returns CDR1 SGHDT and CDR2 YYEEEE. The CDR3 sequence: CASSRGDTWNTEAFF. The CDR3 DNA follows: TGTGCCAGCAGCCGGGGGGACACCTGGAACACTGAAGCTTTCTTT.

The rearrangement uses TRBV5-1 and TRBJ1-5, with D perhaps matching TRBD1 (6 bases). With 0 bases removed from V and 5 bases from J, the gap between germline ends came to 9 bases. The CDR3 is made up of 14 amino acids. Per the germline V gene, CDR1 is SGHRS and CDR2 is YFSETQ. CDR3 in DNA: TGCGCCAGCAGCTTGGTGGCAGGGGATCAGCCCCAGCATTTT. Translation gives CASSLVAGDQPQHF.

This clone was detected once. V is TRBV6-5 and J is TRBJ1-1, with D possibly being TRBD1 (5 bases). Germline V gene sequence: CDR1 MNHEY, CDR2 SVGAGI. The CDR3 length is 14 residues. V lost 2 bases and J 4 bases, leaving 11 bases between the germline ends. The CDR3 nucleotides read TGTGCCAGCAGTTACGCCCCCGGGGGCACTGAAGCTTTCTTT. Amino acids: CASSYAPGGTEAFF.

This clone appeared a single time. This chain joins TRBV27 and TRBJ1-6, with 8 bases that match TRBD1. The CDR3 consists of 14 residues. Germline CDR1 and CDR2: MNHEY and SMNVEV (reference sequence). Germline trimming cut 4 bases from V and 9 bases from J; bases unmatched to any gene: 5. The CDR3 here is CASSSNRGSSPLHF. The CDR3 bases are TGTGCCAGCAGTTCCAACAGGGGGAGTTCACCCCTCCACTTT.

The chain joins TRBV25-1 to TRBJ1-4; TRBD1 matches at 8 bases. Germline CDR1 MGHDK, CDR2 SYGVNS. V shed 8 bases, J shed 5 bases, and the junction held 10 bases outside the gene matches. This CDR3 is built from 15 residues. The CDR3 DNA is TGTGCCAGCCGAAGGGAACAGGGGGAAAATGAAAAACTGTTTTTT. Translating it yields CASRREQGENEKLFF.

The chain uses TRBV6-5 and TRBJ1-1; tentatively, D is TRBD1 (5 bases). Germline V CDR1 and CDR2: MNHEY, SVGAGI. This CDR3 comprises 14 residues. The V end was cut by 5 bases, the J end by 6 bases, with 16 bases between. CDR3 protein: CASSLQGSGAEAFF. In DNA, the CDR3 is TGTGCCAGCAGTCTTCAGGGAAGTGGAGCTGAAGCTTTCTTT.

The rearrangement links TRBV27 to TRBJ2-5; 10 bases are a match to TRBD2. V gave up 3 bases and J gave up 5 bases; unmatched junction bases: 3. CDR1 and CDR2 (germline): MNHEY, SMNVEV (reference sequence). The CDR3 length is 14 residues. CDR3 residues: CASSFSGRVETQYF. The CDR3 DNA is TGTGCCAGCAGTTTCAGCGGGAGGGTTGAGACCCAGTACTTC.